This T cell receptor (beta chain) was sequenced in a study of T cells in Graves' hyperthyroidism and ophthalmopathy. Germline values: CDR1 SEHNR, CDR2 FQNEAQ (reference sequence). This CDR3 contains 15 residues. V trimming: 5 bases; J trimming: 10 bases; junction bases outside the gene matches: 10. This clonotype has a handful of counts. TCR beta CDR3 regions were amplified from RNA transcripts. RT-PCR in the first round (using the HTBI primer set) targeted the TCR CDR3. Via MiXCR, TCRdb re-called the multiplex PCR reads, giving one row per CDR3 protein. The sample has some 770,000 distinct CDR3 sequences; around 17% are singletons.

The chain joins TRBV7-9 to TRBJ2-2; 10 nucleotides match TRBD1. The receptor was derived from a man aged 18 to 30 with Graves' hyperthyroidism. Sequencing was carried out using blood. The CDR3, as DNA: TGTGCCAGCAGCAACCGGGACAGGGGTGAGGAGGAGCTGTTTTTT. It encodes CASSNRDRGEEELFF.